These T cell receptor beta chains were read from a single sample in a study of CD8+ T cells in alopecia areata. Using immunoSEQ multiplex PCR, the repertoire was profiled, and TCRdb retains in-frame clones only, with some absent. The table records more than 150,000 clones, 60% to 70% of them present only once. Sequenced here: CD4+ T cells sorted from blood, sampled at week 4, from a patient treated with tofacitinib. The receptors derive from a human donor with alopecia areata. CDR3s include the opening cysteine and the closing phenylalanine or tryptophan. Each record gives: V gene, J gene, clone size, D gene, CDR3 DNA, CDR3 protein. A D gene is named only where the DNA matches it firmly. A clone size is listed for some rows: how often the clone was seen (once, few, many), or a class if it is expanded.

v_call: TRBV2; j_call: TRBJ2-1; clone_size: .; d_call: .; cdr3_nt: TGTGCCAGCACTAAGGGGTACTACAATGAGCAGTTCTTC; cdr3_aa: CASTKGYYNEQFF
v_call: TRBV29-1; j_call: TRBJ2-7; clone_size: .; d_call: .; cdr3_nt: TGCAGCGTTGAAACTAGACTTTCCCACGAGCAGTACTTC; cdr3_aa: CSVETRLSHEQYF
v_call: TRBV27; j_call: TRBJ2-3; clone_size: .; d_call: TRBD2; cdr3_nt: TGTGCCAGCAGTTTGACTAGCGTATTCACAGATACGCAGTATTTT; cdr3_aa: CASSLTSVFTDTQYF
v_call: TRBV29-1; j_call: TRBJ2-7; clone_size: .; d_call: .; cdr3_nt: TGCAGCGTTGAACTCCATGGGGGGTCCTCAAGGGACTTC; cdr3_aa: CSVELHGGSSRDF
v_call: TRBV5-6; j_call: TRBJ1-2; clone_size: .; d_call: .; cdr3_nt: TGTGCCAGCAGCTTAGGGGGGACCTTTGGCTACACCTTC; cdr3_aa: CASSLGGTFGYTF
v_call: TRBV30; j_call: TRBJ2-3; clone_size: .; d_call: TRBD1; cdr3_nt: TGTGCCTGGAGTGCGAACGGACAGGGTTACACAGATACGCAGTATTTT; cdr3_aa: CAWSANGQGYTDTQYF
v_call: TRBV18; j_call: TRBJ1-1; clone_size: once; d_call: .; cdr3_nt: TGTGCCAGCTCACCATTGGGGGTCGTCCCTGAAGCTTTCTTT; cdr3_aa: CASSPLGVVPEAFF
v_call: TRBV29-1; j_call: TRBJ2-1; clone_size: few; d_call: TRBD2; cdr3_nt: TGCAGCGTTGAGGGGCGGGGGGGCTACAATGAGCAGTTCTTC; cdr3_aa: CSVEGRGGYNEQFF
v_call: TRBV5-1; j_call: TRBJ1-1; clone_size: .; d_call: .; cdr3_nt: TGCGCCAGCAGCCCGCAGACTTCAAGCACTGAAGCTTTCTTT; cdr3_aa: CASSPQTSSTEAFF
v_call: TRBV28; j_call: TRBJ2-1; clone_size: .; d_call: TRBD2; cdr3_nt: TGTGCCAGCAGTTCCAGCGAGAATAGCGGGGCGACCGATGAGCAGTTCTTC; cdr3_aa: CASSSSENSGATDEQFF
v_call: TRBV15; j_call: TRBJ2-1; clone_size: few; d_call: .; cdr3_nt: TGTGCCACCAGCAGAGGGTTCGACAATGAGCAGTTCTTC; cdr3_aa: CATSRGFDNEQFF
v_call: TRBV27; j_call: TRBJ1-2; clone_size: .; d_call: TRBD1; cdr3_nt: TGTGCCAGCAGCTCGGACAGGGCTGAAATGACTGGTGGCTACACCTTC; cdr3_aa: CASSSDRAEMTGGYTF
v_call: TRBV4-1; j_call: TRBJ2-6; clone_size: .; d_call: TRBD1; cdr3_nt: TGCGCCAGCAGCCAGGACAGGGCACGGGGGGCCAACGTCCTGACTTTC; cdr3_aa: CASSQDRARGANVLTF
v_call: TRBV29-1; j_call: TRBJ1-5; clone_size: .; d_call: .; cdr3_nt: TGCAGCGCCGTCACAGTAATCAATCAGCCCCAGCATTTT; cdr3_aa: CSAVTVINQPQHF
v_call: TRBV30; j_call: TRBJ2-3; clone_size: .; d_call: TRBD2; cdr3_nt: TGTGCCTGGAGTGTAAGAGCGGGGGTACCTCGAGGCACAGATACGCAGTATTTT; cdr3_aa: CAWSVRAGVPRGTDTQYF
v_call: TRBV30; j_call: TRBJ1-5; clone_size: .; d_call: .; cdr3_nt: TGTGCCTGGAGTTCCTCGAGCAATCAGCCCCAGCATTTT; cdr3_aa: CAWSSSSNQPQHF
v_call: TRBV5-6; j_call: TRBJ2-7; clone_size: .; d_call: TRBD1; cdr3_nt: TGTGCCAGCAACGGGCAGGGGGCTAGCGAGCAGTACTTC; cdr3_aa: CASNGQGASEQYF
v_call: TRBV29-1; j_call: TRBJ2-7; clone_size: .; d_call: TRBD1; cdr3_nt: TGCAGCGTTGCCCTGGGACAGGGGTTTTACGAGCAGTACTTC; cdr3_aa: CSVALGQGFYEQYF
v_call: TRBV9; j_call: TRBJ2-1; clone_size: .; d_call: TRBD1; cdr3_nt: TGTGCCAGCAGCGATACAGGGGACACCTACAATGAGCAGTTCTTC; cdr3_aa: CASSDTGDTYNEQFF
v_call: TRBV2; j_call: TRBJ2-7; clone_size: few; d_call: .; cdr3_nt: TGTGCCAGCAGGGACAGCTACGAGCAGTACTTC; cdr3_aa: CASRDSYEQYF
v_call: TRBV30; j_call: TRBJ1-6; clone_size: .; d_call: TRBD1; cdr3_nt: TGTGCCTGGGAACTGGGACAGGGCTATTCACCCCTCCACTTT; cdr3_aa: CAWELGQGYSPLHF
v_call: TRBV27; j_call: TRBJ1-5; clone_size: once; d_call: .; cdr3_nt: TGTGCCAGCAGTCCCAGGGGTTATAGCAATCAGCCCCAGCATTTT; cdr3_aa: CASSPRGYSNQPQHF
v_call: TRBV30; j_call: TRBJ1-2; clone_size: .; d_call: .; cdr3_nt: TGTGCCTGGAGAAGGACAGCGCCTACCACATATGGCTACACCTTC; cdr3_aa: CAWRRTAPTTYGYTF
v_call: TRBV13; j_call: TRBJ1-2; clone_size: .; d_call: .; cdr3_nt: TGTGCCAGCAGCGCGACAGGCTATGGCTACACCTTC; cdr3_aa: CASSATGYGYTF
v_call: TRBV15; j_call: TRBJ2-5; clone_size: .; d_call: .; cdr3_nt: TGTGCCACCAGCAGAGGCGGCGGGACCGACTTGGGGACCCAGTACTTC; cdr3_aa: CATSRGGGTDLGTQYF
v_call: TRBV29-1; j_call: TRBJ2-5; clone_size: few; d_call: .; cdr3_nt: TGCAGCGTCCTTTACCTGGAGACCCAGTACTTC; cdr3_aa: CSVLYLETQYF
v_call: TRBV5-1; j_call: TRBJ1-2; clone_size: .; d_call: .; cdr3_nt: TGCGCCAGCAGCTTGGAGGGGATCCCGGCCTATGGCTACACCTTC; cdr3_aa: CASSLEGIPAYGYTF
v_call: TRBV28; j_call: TRBJ1-5; clone_size: .; d_call: .; cdr3_nt: TGTGCCAGCAATTATGGGAATCAGCCCCAGCATTTT; cdr3_aa: CASNYGNQPQHF
v_call: TRBV29-1; j_call: TRBJ1-4; clone_size: .; d_call: .; cdr3_nt: TGCAGCGCCCGGCGGGGGGGGAATGAAAAACTGTTTTTT; cdr3_aa: CSARRGGNEKLFF
v_call: TRBV10-3; j_call: TRBJ2-6; clone_size: .; d_call: .; cdr3_nt: TGTGCCATCAGTGAAGTCGCTGGGGCCAACGTCCTGACTTTC; cdr3_aa: CAISEVAGANVLTF
v_call: TRBV29-1; j_call: TRBJ2-1; clone_size: .; d_call: .; cdr3_nt: TGCAGCGTGGGCAATGAGCGGAGTGAGCAGTTCTTC; cdr3_aa: CSVGNERSEQFF
v_call: TRBV9; j_call: TRBJ1-2; clone_size: .; d_call: .; cdr3_nt: TGTGCCAGCGACGGCAGGGACTATGGCTACACCTTC; cdr3_aa: CASDGRDYGYTF
v_call: TRBV10-3; j_call: TRBJ2-7; clone_size: few; d_call: .; cdr3_nt: TGTGCCATCAGAATGTCCAGCTCCTACGAGCAGTACTTC; cdr3_aa: CAIRMSSSYEQYF
v_call: TRBV2; j_call: TRBJ2-7; clone_size: .; d_call: TRBD2; cdr3_nt: TGTGCCAGCAGGGCCGGGACTAGTGTATACGAGCAGTACTTC; cdr3_aa: CASRAGTSVYEQYF
v_call: TRBV30; j_call: TRBJ2-1; clone_size: .; d_call: .; cdr3_nt: TGTGCCTGGAGTAGAAGCTCCTACAATGAGCAGTTCTTC; cdr3_aa: CAWSRSSYNEQFF
v_call: TRBV30; j_call: TRBJ2-7; clone_size: .; d_call: .; cdr3_nt: TGTGCCTGGAGTGCACCCGGGACTTCCGCTTACGAGCAGTACTTC; cdr3_aa: CAWSAPGTSAYEQYF
v_call: TRBV7-9; j_call: TRBJ2-4; clone_size: .; d_call: TRBD2; cdr3_nt: TGTGCCAGCAGCCCCAGGACTAGCGGGGGGCAAAACATTCAGTACTTC; cdr3_aa: CASSPRTSGGQNIQYF
v_call: TRBV30; j_call: TRBJ2-5; clone_size: .; d_call: .; cdr3_nt: TGTGCCTGGAGTCCGGATGGAGAGACCCAGTACTTC; cdr3_aa: CAWSPDGETQYF
v_call: TRBV30; j_call: TRBJ2-4; clone_size: .; d_call: .; cdr3_nt: TGTGCCTGGAGTGTACTAGGTCGCCCAGCTCGCATTCAGTACTTC; cdr3_aa: CAWSVLGRPARIQYF
v_call: TRBV4-1; j_call: TRBJ2-3; clone_size: .; d_call: TRBD2; cdr3_nt: TGCGCCAGCAGCCAACGGGCTAGCGGGGGGGCAGATACGCAGTATTTT; cdr3_aa: CASSQRASGGADTQYF
v_call: TRBV30; j_call: TRBJ1-1; clone_size: .; d_call: .; cdr3_nt: TGTGCCTGGAGTGTCCCGGGACCTGGGATCAACACTGAAGCTTTCTTT; cdr3_aa: CAWSVPGPGINTEAFF